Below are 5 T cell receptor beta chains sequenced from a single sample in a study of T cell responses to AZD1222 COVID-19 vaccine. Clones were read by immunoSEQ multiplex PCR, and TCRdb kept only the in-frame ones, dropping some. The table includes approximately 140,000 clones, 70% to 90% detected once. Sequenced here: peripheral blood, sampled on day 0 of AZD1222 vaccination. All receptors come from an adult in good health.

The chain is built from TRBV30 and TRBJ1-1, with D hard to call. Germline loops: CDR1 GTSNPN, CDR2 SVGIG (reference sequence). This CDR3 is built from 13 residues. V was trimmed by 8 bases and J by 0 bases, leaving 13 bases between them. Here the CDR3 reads CARLGRMNTEAFF. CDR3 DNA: TGTGCCCGGTTAGGCAGAATGAACACTGAAGCTTTCTTT. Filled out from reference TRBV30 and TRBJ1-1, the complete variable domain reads SQTIHQWPATLVQPVGSPLSLECTVEGTSNPNLYWYRQAAGRGLQLLFYSVGIGQISSEVPQNLSASRPQDRQFILSSKKLLLSDSGFYLCARLGRMNTEAFFGQGTRLTVV.

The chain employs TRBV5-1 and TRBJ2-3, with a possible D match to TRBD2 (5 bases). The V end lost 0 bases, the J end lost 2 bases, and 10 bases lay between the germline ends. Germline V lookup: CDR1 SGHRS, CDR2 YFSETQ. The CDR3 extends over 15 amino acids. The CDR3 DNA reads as TGCGCCAGCAGCTTGGTCCGGGATATCACAGATACGCAGTATTTT. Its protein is CASSLVRDITDTQYF.

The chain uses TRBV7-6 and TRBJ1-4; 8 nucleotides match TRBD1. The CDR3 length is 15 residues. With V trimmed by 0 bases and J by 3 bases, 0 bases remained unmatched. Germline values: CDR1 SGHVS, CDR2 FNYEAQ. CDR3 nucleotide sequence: TGTGCCAGCAGCTTAGCACAGGGGGCTAATGAAAAACTGTTTTTT. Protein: CASSLAQGANEKLFF.

CDR3 sequence: CASSKSGGMTLGNQPQHF. CDR3 in DNA: TGTGCCAGCAGCAAATCGGGGGGCATGACCCTAGGCAATCAGCCCCAGCATTTT. V is TRBV21-1 and J is TRBJ1-5. TRBV21-1 corresponds to a pseudogene. The CDR3 is 18 amino acids.

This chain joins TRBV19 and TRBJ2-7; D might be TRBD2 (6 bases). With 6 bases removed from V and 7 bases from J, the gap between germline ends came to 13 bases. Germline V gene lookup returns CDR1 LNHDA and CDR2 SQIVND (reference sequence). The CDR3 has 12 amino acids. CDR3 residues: CASSNWGEEQYF. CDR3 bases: TGTGCCAGTAGCAATTGGGGGGAGGAGCAGTACTTC.